This T cell receptor (beta chain) came from a study of T cell responses to AZD1222 COVID-19 vaccine. Measured with immunoSEQ multiplex PCR; TCRdb has only the in-frame clones, and not every one. The sample contains about 160,000 clones, about 88% of which appear only once. The CDR3 spans 15 residues. The V gene end was trimmed by 4 bases and the J gene end by 7 bases; junction bases not matched to a gene: 6. Germline V gene lookup returns CDR1 SNHLY and CDR2 FYNNEI. This clone came up a few times. The sequenced sample was peripheral blood, obtained on day 0 of AZD1222 vaccination. The rearrangement links TRBV2 to TRBJ1-4; the match to TRBD1 covers 10 bases. The receptor was derived from an adult in good health. As DNA, the CDR3 is TGTGCCAGCAGTGTCCGACAGGGGGCTAGTGAAAAACTGTTTTTT. Residues: CASSVRQGASEKLFF.